This TCR beta chain was captured in a study of blood T cell repertoires in COVID-19 (dated by TCRdb to the early 2020s). For the study in its entirety: Samples covering the acute and convalescent phases of COVID-19 were provided by collaborators in the United States, Italy and Spain. The prospective study material was composed of cDNA or gDNA derived from T cells, B-cell-depleted T cells, or PBMCs. Subjects who had been exposed to COVID-19, were actively infected with it, or had recovered from it provided the deeply sampled blood TCRbeta repertoires that made up the dataset. A freely available public database, intended as a resource for researchers studying the immune response to SARS-CoV-2, is where the repertoires were released. The samples were drawn from two sources: the first 160 participants of the ongoing ImmuneRACE study, and 950 to 1,500 subjects contributed by 6 global collaborators. Sample metadata almost always included a de-identified subject ID, COVID-19 status, age in years and sex. Where HLA class I and class II types were available, the types were taken from metadata supplied by the sample provider, not from assay-based typing.

The germline V gene gives CDR1 as KGHSH and CDR2 as LQKENI. The V end gives up 3 bases and the J end 4 bases, leaving 5 bases in the junction not matched to a gene. Reading from cysteine to phenylalanine, the CDR3 counts 15 amino acids. The kept DNA is CDR3 alone, 45 bases in frame from the first base. Study-wide conclusions, independent of this receptor: Clinical and demographic metadata were provided uncurated, with the amount varying by source and participant.

Whole blood was collected in K2EDTA tubes by collaborating institutions according to the institutions' own protocols. Collaborator samples were shipped for TCRbeta analysis as frozen whole blood, isolated PBMCs, or DNA extracted from either sample type. A word on this clone: Its antigen is unknown. No much larger clonotype is one base removed from it; base qualities were not supplied.

TCRbeta CDR3 regions were amplified from genomic DNA using the immunoSEQ Assay, a bias-controlled multiplex PCR. In the source study's methods: Within the assay, amplification of reference gene primers was used to estimate how many nucleated cells each sample contained. Sequence reads were collapsed and filtered to measure the absolute abundance of every unique TCRbeta CDR3 rearrangement. For each sample, productive Simpson clonality was calculated by taking the square root of Simpson's diversity index across productive rearrangements. Held by TCRdb, this immuneACCESS table contains in-frame sequences only and omits some clones. Under half of the omission traces to an unresolved V gene where checked; the cause of the rest is unknown. V and J calls and clone size are copied from that table; D and trimming were computed from the DNA. The sample table shows 200,000 to 250,000 clones, and around 90% are seen once. The ten top clones hold 5.5% to 7.5% of the sample.

Sequencing was carried out using peripheral blood. The chain is made from TRBV18 and TRBJ2-2; the central 7 bases match TRBD1. The TCR originated in a woman in her sixties or seventies with active or convalescent COVID-19. The CDR3 reads CASSPATGSTGELFF. Here is the DNA: TGTGCCAGCTCACCCGCGACAGGGAGCACCGGGGAGCTGTTTTTT.